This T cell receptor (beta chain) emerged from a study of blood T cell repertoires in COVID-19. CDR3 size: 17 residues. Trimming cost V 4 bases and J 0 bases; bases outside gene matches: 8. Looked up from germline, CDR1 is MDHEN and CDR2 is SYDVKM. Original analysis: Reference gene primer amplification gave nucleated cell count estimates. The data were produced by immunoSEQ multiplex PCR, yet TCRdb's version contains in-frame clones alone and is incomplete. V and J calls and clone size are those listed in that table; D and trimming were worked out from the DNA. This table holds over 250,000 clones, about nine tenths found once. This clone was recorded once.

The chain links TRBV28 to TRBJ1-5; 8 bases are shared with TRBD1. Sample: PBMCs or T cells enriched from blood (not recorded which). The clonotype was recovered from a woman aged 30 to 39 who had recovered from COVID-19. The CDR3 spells CASSSGGGGYSNQPQHF. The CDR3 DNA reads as TGTGCCAGCAGTTCAGGGGGCGGGGGATATAGCAATCAGCCCCAGCATTTT. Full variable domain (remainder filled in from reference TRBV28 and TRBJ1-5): DVKVTQSSRYLVKRTGEKVFLECVQDMDHENMFWYRQDPGLGLRLIYFSYDVKMKEKGDIPEGYSVSREKKERFSLILESASTNQTSMYLCASSSGGGGYSNQPQHFGDGTRLSIL.